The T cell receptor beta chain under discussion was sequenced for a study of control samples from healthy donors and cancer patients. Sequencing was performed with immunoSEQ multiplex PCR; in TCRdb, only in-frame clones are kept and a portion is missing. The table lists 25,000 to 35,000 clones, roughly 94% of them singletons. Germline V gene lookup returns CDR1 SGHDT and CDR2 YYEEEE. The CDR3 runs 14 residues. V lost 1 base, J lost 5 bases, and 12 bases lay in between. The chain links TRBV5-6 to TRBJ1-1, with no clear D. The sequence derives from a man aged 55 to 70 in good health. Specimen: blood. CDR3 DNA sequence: TGTGCCAGCAGCTTGCGCAGGTCCACAACTGAAGCTTTCTTT. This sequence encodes CASSLRRSTTEAFF.